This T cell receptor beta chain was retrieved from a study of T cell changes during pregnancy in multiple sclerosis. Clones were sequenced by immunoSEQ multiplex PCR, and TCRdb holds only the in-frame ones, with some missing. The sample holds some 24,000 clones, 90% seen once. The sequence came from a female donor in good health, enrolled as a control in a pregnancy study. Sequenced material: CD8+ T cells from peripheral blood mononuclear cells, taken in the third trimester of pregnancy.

As DNA, the CDR3 is TGTGCCAGCAGCCCGTATCGGGACAGGGTACCCTACGAGCAGTACTTC. Residues: CASSPYRDRVPYEQYF. The chain carries TRBV7-8 and TRBJ2-7, with 9 nucleotides matching TRBD1. V shed 5 bases and J 2 bases; nucleotides not matched to a gene: 10. The CDR3 consists of 16 residues. Germline values: CDR1 SGHVS, CDR2 FQNEAQ.